This paragraph reports one TCR beta chain. These data originate in a study of technical replicates of blood from a handful of donors. CDR1 SGHNT and CDR2 YYREEE come from the germline V gene (reference sequence). Trimming removed 0 bases from V and 8 bases from J, with 8 bases in between. The CDR3 loop spans 12 amino acids. TCRdb's table, derived via immunoSEQ multiplex PCR, lists solely in-frame clones and lacks some. The repertoire holds roughly 62,000 clones, with about 95% as singletons. The clonotype was recovered from a human donor in good health. Some clones in this sample may be carry-over from other donors' samples. The V call is TRBV5-4, the J call TRBJ1-2; D remains ambiguous. The sequenced material came from PBMCs. In DNA, the CDR3 is TGTGCCAGCAGCTTGGAGGTCGGGGGCTACACCTTC. As protein: CASSLEVGGYTF.